Sequencing of this TCR beta chain was carried out in a study of OX40 agonist ivuxolimab in advanced cancers. J lost 4 bases, V lost 5 bases, and 7 bases had no gene match. This CDR3 region has 14 residues. Germline V gene lookup returns CDR1 SGHVS and CDR2 FQNEAQ. The cohort excluded patients with autoimmune disease history or systemic immunosuppression. Assay used: immunoSEQ multiplex PCR; TCRdb lists only in-frame clones, some missing. The sample lists tens of thousands of clones, roughly 90% occurring once. The gene calls are TRBV7-8 and TRBJ2-5, with 7 positions matching TRBD1. This clonotype originated in an adult with an advanced solid tumor such as melanoma, head and neck, liver or kidney cancer. This material consisted of CD4+ or CD8+ T cells sorted from blood, taken in a trial of the OX40 agonist ivuxolimab. This chain's CDR3 is CASSPTDRAETQYF. For the CDR3, the DNA is TGTGCCAGCAGCCCTACTGACAGGGCAGAGACCCAGTACTTC.